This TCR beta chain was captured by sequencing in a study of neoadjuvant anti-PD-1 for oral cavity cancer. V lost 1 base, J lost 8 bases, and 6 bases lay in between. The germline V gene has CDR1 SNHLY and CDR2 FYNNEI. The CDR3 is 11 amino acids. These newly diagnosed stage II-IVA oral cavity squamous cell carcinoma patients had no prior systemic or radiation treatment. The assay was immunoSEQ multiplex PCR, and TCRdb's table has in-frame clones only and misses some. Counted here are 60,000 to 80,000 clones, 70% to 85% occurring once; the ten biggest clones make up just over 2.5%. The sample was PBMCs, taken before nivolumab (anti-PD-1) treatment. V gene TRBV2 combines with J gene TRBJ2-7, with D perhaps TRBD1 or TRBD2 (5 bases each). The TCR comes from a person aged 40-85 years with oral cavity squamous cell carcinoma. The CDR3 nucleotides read TGTGCCAGCAGTGAAGTGGGACAGCAGTACTTC. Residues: CASSEVGQQYF. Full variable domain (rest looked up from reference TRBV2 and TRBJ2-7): EPEVTQTPSHQVTQMGQEVILRCVPISNHLYFYWYRQILGQKVEFLVSFYNNEISEKSEIFDDQFSVERPDGSNFTLKIRSTKLEDSAMYFCASSEVGQQYFGPGTRLTVT.